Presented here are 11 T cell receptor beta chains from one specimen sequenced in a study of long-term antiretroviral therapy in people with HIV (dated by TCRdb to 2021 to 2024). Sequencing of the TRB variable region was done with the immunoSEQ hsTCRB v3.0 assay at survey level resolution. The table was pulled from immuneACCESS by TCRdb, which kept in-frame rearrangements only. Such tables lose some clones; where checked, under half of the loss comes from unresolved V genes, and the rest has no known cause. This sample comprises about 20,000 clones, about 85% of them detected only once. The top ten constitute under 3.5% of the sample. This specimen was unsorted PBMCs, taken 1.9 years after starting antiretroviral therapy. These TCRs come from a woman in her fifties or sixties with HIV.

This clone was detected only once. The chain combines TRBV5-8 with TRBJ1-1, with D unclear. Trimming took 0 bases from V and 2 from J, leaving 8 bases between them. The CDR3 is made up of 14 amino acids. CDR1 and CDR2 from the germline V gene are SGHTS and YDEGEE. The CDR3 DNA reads TGTGCCAGCAGCTTGGCTCCAGACAACACTGAAGCTTTCTTT. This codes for CASSLAPDNTEAFF.

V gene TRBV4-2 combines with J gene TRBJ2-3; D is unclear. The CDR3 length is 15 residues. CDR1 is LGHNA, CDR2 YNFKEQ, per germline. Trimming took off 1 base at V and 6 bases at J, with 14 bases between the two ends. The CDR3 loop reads CASSQGADPRDTQYF. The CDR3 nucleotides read TGTGCCAGCAGCCAAGGGGCTGACCCGCGGGATACGCAGTATTTT.

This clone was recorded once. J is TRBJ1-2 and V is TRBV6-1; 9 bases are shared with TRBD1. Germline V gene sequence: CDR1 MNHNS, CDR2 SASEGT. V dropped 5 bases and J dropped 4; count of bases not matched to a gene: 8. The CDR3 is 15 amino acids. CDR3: CASSTWTGAIYGYTF. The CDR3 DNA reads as TGTGCCAGCAGTACCTGGACAGGGGCCATCTATGGCTACACCTTC.

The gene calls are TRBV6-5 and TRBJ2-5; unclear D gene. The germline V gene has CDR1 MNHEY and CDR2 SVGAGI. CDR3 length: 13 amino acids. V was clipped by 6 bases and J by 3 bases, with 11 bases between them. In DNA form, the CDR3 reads TGTGCCAGCAGCCGACCCCTTGAAGAGACCCAGTACTTC. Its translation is CASSRPLEETQYF.

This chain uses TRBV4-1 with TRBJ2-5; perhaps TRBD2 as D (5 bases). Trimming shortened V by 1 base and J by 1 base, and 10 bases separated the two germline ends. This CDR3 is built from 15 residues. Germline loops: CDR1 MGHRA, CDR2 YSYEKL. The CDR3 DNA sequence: TGCGCCAGCAGCCAAGCCCACGGGGTCCAAGAGACCCAGTACTTC. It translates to CASSQAHGVQETQYF.

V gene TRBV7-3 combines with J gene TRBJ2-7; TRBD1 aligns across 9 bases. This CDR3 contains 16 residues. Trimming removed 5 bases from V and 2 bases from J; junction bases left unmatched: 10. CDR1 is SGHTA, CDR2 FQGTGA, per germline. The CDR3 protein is CASSPPPRDRAYEQYF. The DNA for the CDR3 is TGTGCCAGCAGCCCTCCACCCCGGGACAGGGCCTACGAGCAGTACTTC.

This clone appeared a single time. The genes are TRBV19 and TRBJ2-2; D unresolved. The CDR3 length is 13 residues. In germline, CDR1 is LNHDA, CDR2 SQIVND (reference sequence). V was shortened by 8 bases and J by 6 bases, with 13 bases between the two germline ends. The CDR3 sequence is CASQRGLAGELFF. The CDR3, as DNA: TGTGCCAGTCAGAGAGGATTGGCCGGGGAGCTGTTTTTT.

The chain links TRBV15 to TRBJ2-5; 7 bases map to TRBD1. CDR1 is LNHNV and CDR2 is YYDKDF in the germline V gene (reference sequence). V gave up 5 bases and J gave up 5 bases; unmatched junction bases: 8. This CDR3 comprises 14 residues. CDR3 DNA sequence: TGTGCCACCAGCGACACCGACAGGGCGGAGACCCAGTACTTC. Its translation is CATSDTDRAETQYF.

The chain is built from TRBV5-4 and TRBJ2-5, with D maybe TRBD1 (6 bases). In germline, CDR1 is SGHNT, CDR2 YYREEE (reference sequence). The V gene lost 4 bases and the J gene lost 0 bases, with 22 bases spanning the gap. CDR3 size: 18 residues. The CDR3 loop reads CASSKSYPGTTYQETQYF. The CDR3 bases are TGTGCCAGCAGCAAGAGCTATCCCGGGACAACGTACCAAGAGACCCAGTACTTC.

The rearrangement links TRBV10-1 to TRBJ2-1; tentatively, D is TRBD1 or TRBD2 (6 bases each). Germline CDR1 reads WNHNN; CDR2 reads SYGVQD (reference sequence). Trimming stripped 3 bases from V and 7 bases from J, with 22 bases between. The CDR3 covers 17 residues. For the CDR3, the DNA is TGCGCCAGCAGTGAACCTCCCGTTGGGGGGCTGGTGAATGAGCAGTTCTTC. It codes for CASSEPPVGGLVNEQFF.

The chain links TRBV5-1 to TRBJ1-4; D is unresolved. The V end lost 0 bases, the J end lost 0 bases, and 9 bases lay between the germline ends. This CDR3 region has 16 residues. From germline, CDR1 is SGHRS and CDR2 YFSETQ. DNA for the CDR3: TGCGCCAGCAGCTTGGCCCTAGGGACAACTAATGAAAAACTGTTTTTT. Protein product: CASSLALGTTNEKLFF.